This TCR beta chain was sequenced during a study of a mutant IDH1 vaccine in newly diagnosed glioma. Produced via immunoSEQ multiplex PCR; TCRdb's table is partial and in-frame only. Of around 50,000 clones in the sample, approximately 88% were seen once. On this clone: Its antigen is not identified.

Time point: week 47, end of study. It was 300 ug of mutant IDH1 20-mer peptide that made up each vaccine dose, given with topical imiquimod. Germline V CDR1 and CDR2: MNHNS, SASEGT. This CDR3 has 13 amino acids. Trimming cost V 6 bases and J 4 bases; bases outside gene matches: 4. J is TRBJ2-3 and V is TRBV6-1; 7 bases are shared with TRBD2. The source of this sequence is a woman aged 30 to 39 with glioma. Some clones in this sample may be carry-over from other donors' samples. The sequencing used PBMCs, collected from a glioma patient whose treatment included an IDH1 peptide vaccine. The CDR3 loop is CASRGREADTQYF. CDR3 DNA: TGTGCCAGCAGAGGGAGGGAGGCAGATACGCAGTATTTT.